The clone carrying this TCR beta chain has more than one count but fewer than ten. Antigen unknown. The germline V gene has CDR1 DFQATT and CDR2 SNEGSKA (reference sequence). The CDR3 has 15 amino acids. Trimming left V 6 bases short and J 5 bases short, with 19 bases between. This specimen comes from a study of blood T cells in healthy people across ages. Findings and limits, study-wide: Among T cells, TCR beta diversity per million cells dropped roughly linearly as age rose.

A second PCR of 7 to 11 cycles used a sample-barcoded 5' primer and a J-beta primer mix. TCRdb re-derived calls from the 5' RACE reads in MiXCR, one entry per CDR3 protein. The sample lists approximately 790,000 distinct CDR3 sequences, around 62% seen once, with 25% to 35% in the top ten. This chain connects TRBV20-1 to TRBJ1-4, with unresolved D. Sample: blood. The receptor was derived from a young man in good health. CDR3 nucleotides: TGCAGTGCCTTGCTAATCTCGGGCCGAAATGAAAAACTGTTTTTT. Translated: CSALLISGRNEKLFF.